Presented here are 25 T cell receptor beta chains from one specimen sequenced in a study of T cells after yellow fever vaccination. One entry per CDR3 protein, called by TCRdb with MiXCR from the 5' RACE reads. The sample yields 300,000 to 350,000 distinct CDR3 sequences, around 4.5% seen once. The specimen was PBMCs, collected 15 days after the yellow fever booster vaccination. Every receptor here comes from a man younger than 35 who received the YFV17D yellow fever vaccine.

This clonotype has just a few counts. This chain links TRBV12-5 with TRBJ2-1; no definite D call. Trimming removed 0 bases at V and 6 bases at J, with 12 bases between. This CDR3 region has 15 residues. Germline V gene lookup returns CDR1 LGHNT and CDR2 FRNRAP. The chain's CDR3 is CASGLVGLVGNEQFF. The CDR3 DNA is TGTGCTAGTGGTTTGGTGGGTTTGGTAGGCAATGAGCAGTTCTTC.

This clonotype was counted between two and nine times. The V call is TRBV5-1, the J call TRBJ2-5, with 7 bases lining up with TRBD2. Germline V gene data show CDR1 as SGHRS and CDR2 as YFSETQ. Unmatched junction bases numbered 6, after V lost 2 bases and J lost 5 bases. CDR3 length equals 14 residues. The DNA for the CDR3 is TGCGCCAGCAGCTTAGACCGGGGAGGGGAGACCCAGTACTTC. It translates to CASSLDRGGETQYF.

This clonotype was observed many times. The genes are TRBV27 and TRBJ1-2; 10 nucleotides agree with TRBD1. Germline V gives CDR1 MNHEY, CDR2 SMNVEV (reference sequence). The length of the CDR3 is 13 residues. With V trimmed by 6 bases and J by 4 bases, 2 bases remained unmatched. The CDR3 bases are TGTGCCAGCAGCGACAGGGGGCTCTATGGCTACACCTTC. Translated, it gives CASSDRGLYGYTF.

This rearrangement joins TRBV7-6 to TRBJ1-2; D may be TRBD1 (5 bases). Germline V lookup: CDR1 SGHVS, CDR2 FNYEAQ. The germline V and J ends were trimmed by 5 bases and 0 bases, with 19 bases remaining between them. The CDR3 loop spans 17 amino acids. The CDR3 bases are TGTGCCAGCAGCCTAGGGGCGGACCTTCTGCCTAACTATGGCTACACCTTC. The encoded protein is CASSLGADLLPNYGYTF.

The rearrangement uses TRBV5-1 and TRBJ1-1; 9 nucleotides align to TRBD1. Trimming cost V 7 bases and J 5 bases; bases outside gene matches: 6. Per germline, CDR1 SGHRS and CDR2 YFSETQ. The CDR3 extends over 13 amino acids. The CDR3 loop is CASSMTGGTEAFF. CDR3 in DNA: TGCGCCAGCTCCATGACAGGGGGAACTGAAGCTTTCTTT. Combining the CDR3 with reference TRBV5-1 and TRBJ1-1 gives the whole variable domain KAGVTQTPRYLIKTRGQQVTLSCSPISGHRSVSWYQQTPGQGLQFLFEYFSETQRNKGNFPGRFSGRQFSNSRSEMNVSTLELGDSALYLCASSMTGGTEAFFGQGTRLTVV.

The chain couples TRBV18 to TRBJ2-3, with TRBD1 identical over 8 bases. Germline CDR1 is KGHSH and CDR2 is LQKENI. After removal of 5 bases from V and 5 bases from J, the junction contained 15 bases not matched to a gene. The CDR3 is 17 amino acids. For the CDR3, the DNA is TGTGCCAGCTCATACGCGAGCCAGGGGGCAAGTGTAGATACGCAGTATTTT. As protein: CASSYASQGASVDTQYF. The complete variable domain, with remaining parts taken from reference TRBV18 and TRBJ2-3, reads NAGVMQNPRHLVRRRGQEARLRCSPMKGHSHVYWYRQLPEEGLKFMVYLQKENIIDESGMPKERFSAEFPKEGPSILRIQQVVRGDSAAYFCASSYASQGASVDTQYFGPGTRLTVL.

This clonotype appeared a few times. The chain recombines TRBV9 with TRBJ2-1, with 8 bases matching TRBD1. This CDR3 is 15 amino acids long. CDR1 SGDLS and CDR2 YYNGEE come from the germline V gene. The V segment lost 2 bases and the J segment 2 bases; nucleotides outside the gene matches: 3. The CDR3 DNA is TGTGCCAGCAGCGTGACAGGGGCGACCTACAATGAGCAGTTCTTC. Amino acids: CASSVTGATYNEQFF.

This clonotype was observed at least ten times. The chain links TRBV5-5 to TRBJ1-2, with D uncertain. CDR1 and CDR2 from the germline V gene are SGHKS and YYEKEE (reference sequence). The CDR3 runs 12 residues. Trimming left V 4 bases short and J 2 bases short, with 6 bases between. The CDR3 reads CASSIMNYGYTF. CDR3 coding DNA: TGTGCCAGCAGCATCATGAACTATGGCTACACCTTC. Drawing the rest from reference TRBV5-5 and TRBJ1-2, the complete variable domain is DAGVTQSPTHLIKTRGQQVTLRCSPISGHKSVSWYQQVLGQGPQFIFQYYEKEERGRGNFPDRFSARQFPNYSSELNVNALLLGDSALYLCASSIMNYGYTFGSGTRLTVV.

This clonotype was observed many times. The CDR3 spells CASSPSGTAEAFF. The CDR3 DNA follows: TGTGCCAGCTCACCCTCGGGGACCGCTGAAGCTTTCTTT. This rearrangement joins TRBV18 to TRBJ1-1, with a possible D match to TRBD1 (5 bases). From germline, CDR1 is KGHSH and CDR2 LQKENI. The CDR3 sequence is 13 residues long. Trimming stripped 3 bases from V and 6 bases from J, with 11 bases between.

CDR3 in amino acids: CASRNRDRAHEQYF. The CDR3 DNA reads as TGCGCCAGCAGGAACCGGGACAGGGCCCACGAGCAGTACTTC. The chain couples TRBV5-1 to TRBJ2-7; 9 bases map to TRBD1. V was clipped by 5 bases and J by 5 bases; unmatched bases: 8. From germline, CDR1 is SGHRS and CDR2 YFSETQ. The CDR3 contains 14 residues.

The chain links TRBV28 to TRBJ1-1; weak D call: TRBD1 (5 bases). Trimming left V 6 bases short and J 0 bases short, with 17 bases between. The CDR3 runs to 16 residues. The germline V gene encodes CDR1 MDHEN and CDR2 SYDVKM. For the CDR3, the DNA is TGTGCCAGCAGGACACCGAAACCGACAGTGAACACTGAAGCTTTCTTT. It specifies CASRTPKPTVNTEAFF.

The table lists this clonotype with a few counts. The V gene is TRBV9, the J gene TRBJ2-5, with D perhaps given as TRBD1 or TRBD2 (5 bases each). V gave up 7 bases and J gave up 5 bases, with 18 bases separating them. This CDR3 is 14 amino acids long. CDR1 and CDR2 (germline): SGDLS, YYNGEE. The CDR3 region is CASSSGGTWETQYF. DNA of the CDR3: TGTGCCAGCTCTTCGGGTGGGACCTGGGAGACCCAGTACTTC.

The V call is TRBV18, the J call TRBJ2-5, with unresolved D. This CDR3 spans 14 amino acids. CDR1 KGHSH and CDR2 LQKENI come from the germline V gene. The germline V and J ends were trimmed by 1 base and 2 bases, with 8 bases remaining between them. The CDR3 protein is CASSPQALQETQYF. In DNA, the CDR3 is TGTGCCAGCTCACCACAGGCCCTACAAGAGACCCAGTACTTC.

The CDR3 reads CASSLGTSGGATDTQYF. CDR3 DNA sequence: TGTGCCAGCAGTTTAGGGACTAGCGGGGGGGCCACAGATACGCAGTATTTT. The chain is built from TRBV12-3 or TRBV12-4 and TRBJ2-3, with TRBD2 matching over 15 bases. Losses at the gene ends were 1 base for V and 2 bases for J; bases not matched to a gene: 1. This CDR3 is 17 amino acids long.

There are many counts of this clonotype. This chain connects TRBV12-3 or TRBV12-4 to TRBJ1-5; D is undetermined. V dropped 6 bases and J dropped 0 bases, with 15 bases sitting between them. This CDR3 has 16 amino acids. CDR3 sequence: CASRVEGPYSNQPQHF. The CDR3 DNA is TGTGCCAGCAGGGTTGAAGGACCTTATAGCAATCAGCCCCAGCATTTT.

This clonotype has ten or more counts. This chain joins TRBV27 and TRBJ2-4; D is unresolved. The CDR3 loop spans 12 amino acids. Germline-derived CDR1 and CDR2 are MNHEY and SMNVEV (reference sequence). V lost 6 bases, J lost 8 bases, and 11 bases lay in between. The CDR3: CASSPSLDIQYF. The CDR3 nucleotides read TGTGCCAGCAGCCCCAGCTTGGACATTCAGTACTTC.

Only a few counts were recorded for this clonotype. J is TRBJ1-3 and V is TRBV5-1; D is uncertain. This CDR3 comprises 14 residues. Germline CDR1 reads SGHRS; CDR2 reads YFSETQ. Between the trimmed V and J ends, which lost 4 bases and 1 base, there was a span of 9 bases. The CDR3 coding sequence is TGCGCCAGCAGCCCTACAGAGTCTGGAAACACCATATATTTT. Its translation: CASSPTESGNTIYF.

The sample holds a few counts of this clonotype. CDR3 in amino acids: CSANHPEGDTQYF. CDR3 DNA sequence: TGCAGTGCTAATCATCCAGAAGGAGATACGCAGTATTTT. This chain joins TRBV20-1 and TRBJ2-3, with D hard to call. The CDR3 consists of 13 residues. The V gene lost 4 bases and the J gene lost 5 bases, with 13 bases spanning the gap. CDR1 is DFQATT, CDR2 SNEGSKA, per germline (reference sequence).

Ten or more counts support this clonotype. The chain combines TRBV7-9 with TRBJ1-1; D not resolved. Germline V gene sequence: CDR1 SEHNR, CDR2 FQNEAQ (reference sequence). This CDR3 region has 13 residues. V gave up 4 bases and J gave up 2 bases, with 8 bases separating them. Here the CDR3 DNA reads TGTGCCAGCAGCTCGCAGGCTAACACTGAAGCTTTCTTT. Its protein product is CASSSQANTEAFF. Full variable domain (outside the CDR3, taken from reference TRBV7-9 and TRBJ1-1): DTGVSQNPRHKITKRGQNVTFRCDPISEHNRLYWYRQTLGQGPEFLTYFQNEAQLEKSRLLSDRFSAERPKGSFSTLEIQRTEQGDSAMYLCASSSQANTEAFFGQGTRLTVV.

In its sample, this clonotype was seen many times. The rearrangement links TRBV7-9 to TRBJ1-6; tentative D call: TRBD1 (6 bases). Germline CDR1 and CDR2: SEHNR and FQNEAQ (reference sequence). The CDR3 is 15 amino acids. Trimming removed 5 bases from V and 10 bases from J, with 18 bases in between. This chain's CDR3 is CASSPGGRSGSPLHF. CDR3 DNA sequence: TGTGCCAGCAGCCCGGGGGGGCGGTCGGGATCACCCCTCCACTTT.

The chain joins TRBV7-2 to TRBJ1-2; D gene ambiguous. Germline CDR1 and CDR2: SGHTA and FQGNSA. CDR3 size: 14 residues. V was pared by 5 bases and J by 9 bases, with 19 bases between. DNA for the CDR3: TGTGCCAGCAGCCGAAGAGAACTGTCGTTTCGCTACACCTTC. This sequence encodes CASSRRELSFRYTF.

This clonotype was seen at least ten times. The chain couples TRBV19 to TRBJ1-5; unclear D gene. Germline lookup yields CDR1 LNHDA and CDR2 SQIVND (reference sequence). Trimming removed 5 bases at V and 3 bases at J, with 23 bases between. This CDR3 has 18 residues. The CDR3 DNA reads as TGTGCCAGTAGTCGCAACGGCCCCGGAGTTCCCCACAATCAGCCCCAGCATTTT. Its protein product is CASSRNGPGVPHNQPQHF. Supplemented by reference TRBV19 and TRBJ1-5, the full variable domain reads DGGITQSPKYLFRKEGQNVTLSCEQNLNHDAMYWYRQDPGQGLRLIYYSQIVNDFQKGDIAEGYSVSREKKESFPLTVTSAQKNPTAFYLCASSRNGPGVPHNQPQHFGDGTRLSIL.

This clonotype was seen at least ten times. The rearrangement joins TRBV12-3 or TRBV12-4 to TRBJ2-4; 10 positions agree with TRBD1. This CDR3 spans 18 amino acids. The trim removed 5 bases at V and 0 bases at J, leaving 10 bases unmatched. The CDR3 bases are TGTGCCAGCAGTCCTCCCCGTCGGACAGGGGGAGCCAAAAACATTCAGTACTTC. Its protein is CASSPPRRTGGAKNIQYF.

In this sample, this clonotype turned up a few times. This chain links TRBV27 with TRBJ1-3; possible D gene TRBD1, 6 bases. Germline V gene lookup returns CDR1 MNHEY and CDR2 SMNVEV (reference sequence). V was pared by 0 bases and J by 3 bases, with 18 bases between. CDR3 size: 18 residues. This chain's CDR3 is CASSLSGLGGGNGNTIYF. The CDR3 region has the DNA TGTGCCAGCAGTTTATCGGGGCTAGGTGGGGGCAATGGAAACACCATATATTTT.

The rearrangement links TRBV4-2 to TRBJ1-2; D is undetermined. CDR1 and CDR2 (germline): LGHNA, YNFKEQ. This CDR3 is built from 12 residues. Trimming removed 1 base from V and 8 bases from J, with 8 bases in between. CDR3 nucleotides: TGTGCCAGCAGCCAAGTGTCACAGGGCTACACCTTC. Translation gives CASSQVSQGYTF.